This entry concerns a single T cell receptor beta chain. The data stem from a study of cytomegalovirus exposure and HLA in healthy donors. Germline trimming cut 3 bases from V and 2 bases from J; bases unmatched to any gene: 10. Germline V gene lookup returns CDR1 LGHNA and CDR2 YSLEER. The CDR3 extends over 17 amino acids. Amplification used 60 Vbeta primers and 13 Jbeta primers. Produced via immunoSEQ multiplex PCR; TCRdb's table is partial and in-frame only. There are more than 150,000 clones in the sample; approximately 82% occur only once, and 6.6% lies in the top ten. The TCR originated in a woman aged 45-59 years in good health and CMV-seropositive. Sequenced: PBMCs. The V gene is TRBV4-3, the J gene TRBJ1-3, with 7 bases that match TRBD1. This CDR3 is CASSQFSGGGTGNTIYF. The CDR3 nucleotides are TGCGCCAGCAGCCAGTTCTCAGGGGGAGGTACTGGAAACACCATATATTTT.